This TCR beta chain was found in a study of blood T cell repertoires in COVID-19 (dated by TCRdb to about 2020). At the level of the whole study: Collaborator samples came from the United States, Italy and Spain and covered acute and convalescent phases of COVID-19. The material from the prospective study consisted of cDNA or gDNA derived from T cells, B-cell-depleted T cells, or PBMCs. The dataset comprised deeply sampled blood TCRbeta repertoires from subjects exposed to, actively infected with, or recovered from COVID-19. The repertoires were released in a freely available public database meant as a resource for research on the immune response to SARS-CoV-2. The samples were drawn from the first 160 participants of the ongoing ImmuneRACE study and from under 1,500 subjects provided by 6 global collaborators. A de-identified subject ID, COVID-19 status, age in years and sex were almost always included in the sample metadata. Where available, HLA class I and class II types were taken from metadata supplied by the sample provider and were not determined by assay-based typing.

TCRbeta CDR3 regions were amplified from genomic DNA by means of the immunoSEQ Assay, a bias-controlled multiplex PCR. In the source study's methods: Nucleated cell counts per sample were estimated from amplification of reference gene primers within the assay. To quantify the absolute abundance of each unique TCRbeta CDR3 rearrangement, sequence reads were collapsed and filtered. For each sample, productive Simpson clonality was calculated as the square root of Simpson's diversity index across productive rearrangements. TCRdb carries this immuneACCESS record with in-frame sequences only. Its versions omit some clonotypes, under half of them owing to an unresolved V gene in the studies checked, with the rest unexplained. That table supplies the V and J calls and clone size; D and trimming were determined from the DNA. Here the sample has about 98,000 clones; around 76% occur a single time. The top ten hold 15% to 20% of the sample.

A word on this clone: The target of this receptor is not known. Qualities for individual bases were not recorded, and no much larger clone is one base off.

Including the terminal cysteine and phenylalanine, the CDR3 comprises 15 residues. Only the CDR3 DNA stays, 45 bases, in frame from base 1. Germline trimming amounts to 4 bases on V and 1 base on J, with 2 as the count of junction bases outside the gene matches. CDR1 SGHRS and CDR2 YFSETQ were looked up in the germline V gene. Overall results and qualifications from the work: The amount of clinical and demographic metadata varied by source and participant and was provided uncurated.

Collaborating institutions collected whole blood in K2EDTA tubes following their own protocols. Collaborator samples were shipped for TCRbeta analysis as frozen whole blood, isolated PBMCs, or DNA extracted from either sample type. The source is a man aged 80 or over with acute or convalescent COVID-19. Sample: peripheral blood. The chain couples TRBV5-1 to TRBJ2-3; 11 bases in the middle match TRBD2. The CDR3 reads as follows: CASSELAGGTDTQYF. The DNA sequence is as follows: TGCGCCAGCAGCGAACTAGCGGGAGGCACAGATACGCAGTATTTT. The entire variable domain, with the stretches around the CDR3 drawn from the reference TRBV5-1 and TRBJ2-3 proteins, is KAGVTQTPRYLIKTRGQQVTLSCSPISGHRSVSWYQQTPGQGLQFLFEYFSETQRNKGNFPGRFSGRQFSNSRSEMNVSTLELGDSALYLCASSELAGGTDTQYFGPGTRLTVL.